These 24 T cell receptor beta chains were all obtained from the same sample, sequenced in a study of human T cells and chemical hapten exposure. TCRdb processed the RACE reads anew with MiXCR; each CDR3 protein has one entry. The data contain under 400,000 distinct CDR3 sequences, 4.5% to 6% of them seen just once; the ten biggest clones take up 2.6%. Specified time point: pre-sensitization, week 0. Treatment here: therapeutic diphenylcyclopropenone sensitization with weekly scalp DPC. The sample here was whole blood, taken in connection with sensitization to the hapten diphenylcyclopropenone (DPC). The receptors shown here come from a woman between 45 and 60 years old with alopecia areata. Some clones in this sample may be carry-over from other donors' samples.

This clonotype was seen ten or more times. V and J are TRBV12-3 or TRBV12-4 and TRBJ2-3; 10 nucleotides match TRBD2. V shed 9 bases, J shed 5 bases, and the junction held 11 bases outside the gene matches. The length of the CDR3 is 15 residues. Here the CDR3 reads CASSIAGGRGDTQYF. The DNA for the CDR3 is TGTGCCAGTTCGATAGCGGGGGGCCGAGGAGATACGCAGTATTTT.

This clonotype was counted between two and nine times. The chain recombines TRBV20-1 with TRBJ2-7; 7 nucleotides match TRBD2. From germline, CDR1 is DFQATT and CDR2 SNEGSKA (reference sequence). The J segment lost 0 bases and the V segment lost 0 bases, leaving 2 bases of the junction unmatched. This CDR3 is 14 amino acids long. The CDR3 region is CSARDTSASYEQYF. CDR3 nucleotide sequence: TGCAGTGCTAGAGATACTAGCGCCTCCTACGAGCAGTACTTC.

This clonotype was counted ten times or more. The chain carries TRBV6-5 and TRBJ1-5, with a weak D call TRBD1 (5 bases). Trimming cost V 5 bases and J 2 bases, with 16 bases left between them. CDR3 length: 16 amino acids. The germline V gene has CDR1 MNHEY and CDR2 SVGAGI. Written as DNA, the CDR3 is TGTGCCAGCAGTGCATTCGGGGCTTTTGGCAATCAGCCCCAGCATTTT. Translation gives CASSAFGAFGNQPQHF.

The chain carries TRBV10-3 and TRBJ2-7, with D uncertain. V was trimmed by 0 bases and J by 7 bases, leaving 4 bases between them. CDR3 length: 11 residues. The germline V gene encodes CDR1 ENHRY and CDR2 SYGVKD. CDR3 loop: CAISESTEQYF. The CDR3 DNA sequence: TGTGCCATCAGTGAGTCCACGGAGCAGTACTTC.

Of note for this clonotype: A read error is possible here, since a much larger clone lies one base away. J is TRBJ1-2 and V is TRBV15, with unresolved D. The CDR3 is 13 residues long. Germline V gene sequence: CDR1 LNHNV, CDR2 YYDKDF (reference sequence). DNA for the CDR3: TGTGCCACCAGAAGAGACGGGAGTGAAGGCTACACCTTC. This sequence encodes CATRRDGSEGYTF.

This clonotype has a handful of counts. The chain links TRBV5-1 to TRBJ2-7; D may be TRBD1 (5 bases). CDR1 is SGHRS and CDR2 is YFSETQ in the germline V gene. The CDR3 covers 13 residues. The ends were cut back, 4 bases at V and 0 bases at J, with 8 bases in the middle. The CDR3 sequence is CASSKDTSYEQYF. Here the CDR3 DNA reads TGCGCCAGCAGCAAGGACACCTCCTACGAGCAGTACTTC.

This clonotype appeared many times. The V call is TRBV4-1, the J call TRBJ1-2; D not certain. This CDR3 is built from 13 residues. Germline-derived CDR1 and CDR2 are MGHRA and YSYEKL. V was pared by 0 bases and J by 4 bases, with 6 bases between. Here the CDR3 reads CASSQERAYGYTF. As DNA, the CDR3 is TGCGCCAGCAGCCAAGAAAGAGCCTATGGCTACACCTTC.

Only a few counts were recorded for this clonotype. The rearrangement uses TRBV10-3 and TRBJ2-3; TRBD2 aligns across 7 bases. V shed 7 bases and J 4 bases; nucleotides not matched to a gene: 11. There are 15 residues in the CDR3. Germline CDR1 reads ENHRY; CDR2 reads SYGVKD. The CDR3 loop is CAITKSGNQADTQYF. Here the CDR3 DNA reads TGTGCCATCACAAAAAGCGGGAATCAAGCAGATACGCAGTATTTT.

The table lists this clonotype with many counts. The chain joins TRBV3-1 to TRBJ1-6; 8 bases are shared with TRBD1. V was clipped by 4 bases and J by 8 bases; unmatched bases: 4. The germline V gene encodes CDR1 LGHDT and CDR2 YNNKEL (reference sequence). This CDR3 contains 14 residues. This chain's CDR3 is CASSRETGDSPLHF. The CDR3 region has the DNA TGTGCCAGCAGCCGGGAGACAGGGGATTCACCCCTCCACTTT. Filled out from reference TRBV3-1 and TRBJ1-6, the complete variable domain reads DTAVSQTPKYLVTQMGNDKSIKCEQNLGHDTMYWYKQDSKKFLKIMFSYNNKELIINETVPNRFSPKSPDKAHLNLHINSLELGDSAVYFCASSRETGDSPLHFGNGTRLTVT.

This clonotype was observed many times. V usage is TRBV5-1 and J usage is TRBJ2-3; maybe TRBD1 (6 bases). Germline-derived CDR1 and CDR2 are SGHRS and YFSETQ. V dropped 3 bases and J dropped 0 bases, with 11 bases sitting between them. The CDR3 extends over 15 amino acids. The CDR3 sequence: CASSSDSLSTDTQYF. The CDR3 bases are TGCGCCAGCAGCTCGGACAGCCTTAGCACAGATACGCAGTATTTT.

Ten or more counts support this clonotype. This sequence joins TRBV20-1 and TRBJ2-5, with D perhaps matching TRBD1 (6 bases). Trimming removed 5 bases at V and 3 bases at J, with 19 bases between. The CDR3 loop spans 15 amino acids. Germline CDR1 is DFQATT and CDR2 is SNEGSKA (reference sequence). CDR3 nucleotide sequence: TGCAGTGCTTTCAAGCACAGGGTAATGGAAGAGACCCAGTACTTC. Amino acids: CSAFKHRVMEETQYF.

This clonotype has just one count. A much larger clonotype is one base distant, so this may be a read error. The CDR3 region has the DNA TGTGCCAGCAGCTTAGGAAGACCCTCAGGGAGGAATCAGCCCCAGCATTTT. Its translation is CASSLGRPSGRNQPQHF. This rearrangement joins TRBV7-8 to TRBJ1-5, with D possibly being TRBD1 (5 bases). This CDR3 has 17 residues. The germline V and J ends were trimmed by 1 base and 4 bases, with 17 bases remaining between them. The germline CDR1 and CDR2 sequences are SGHVS and FQNEAQ.

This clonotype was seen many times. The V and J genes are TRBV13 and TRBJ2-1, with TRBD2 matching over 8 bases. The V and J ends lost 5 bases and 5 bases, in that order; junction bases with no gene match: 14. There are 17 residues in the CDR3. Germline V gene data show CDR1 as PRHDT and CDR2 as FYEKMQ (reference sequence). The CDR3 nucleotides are TGTGCCAGCAGCCCCACCCGAGTTAGCGGGAACCACAATGAGCAGTTCTTC. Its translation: CASSPTRVSGNHNEQFF.

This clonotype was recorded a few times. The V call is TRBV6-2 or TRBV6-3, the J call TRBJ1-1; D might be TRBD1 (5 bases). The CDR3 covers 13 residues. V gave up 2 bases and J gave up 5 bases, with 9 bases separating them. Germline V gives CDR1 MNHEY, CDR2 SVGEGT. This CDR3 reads CASSYGRETEAFF. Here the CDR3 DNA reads TGTGCCAGCAGTTACGGCAGGGAGACTGAAGCTTTCTTT.

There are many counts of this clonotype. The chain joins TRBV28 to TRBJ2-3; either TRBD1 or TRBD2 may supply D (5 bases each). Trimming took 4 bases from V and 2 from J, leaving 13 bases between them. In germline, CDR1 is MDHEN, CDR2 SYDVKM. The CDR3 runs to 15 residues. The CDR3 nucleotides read TGTGCCAGCAGTTCCGAGGTCGGGGCCACAGATACGCAGTATTTT. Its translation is CASSSEVGATDTQYF.

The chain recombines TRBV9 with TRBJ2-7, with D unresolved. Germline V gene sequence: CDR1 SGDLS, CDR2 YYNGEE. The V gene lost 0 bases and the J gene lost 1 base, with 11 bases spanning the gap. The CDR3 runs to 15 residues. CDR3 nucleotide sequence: TGTGCCAGCAGCGTAGGATGGACGGGTTCCTACGAGCAGTACTTC. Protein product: CASSVGWTGSYEQYF.

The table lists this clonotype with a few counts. The DNA for the CDR3 is TGTGCTAGTGGTTTAGCTAGACAGGGGACTCAGTACTTC. This encodes CASGLARQGTQYF. This chain joins TRBV12-5 and TRBJ2-4; 8 positions match TRBD1. Unmatched junction bases numbered 7, after V lost 3 bases and J lost 12 bases. In germline, CDR1 is LGHNT, CDR2 FRNRAP. This CDR3 is 13 amino acids long.

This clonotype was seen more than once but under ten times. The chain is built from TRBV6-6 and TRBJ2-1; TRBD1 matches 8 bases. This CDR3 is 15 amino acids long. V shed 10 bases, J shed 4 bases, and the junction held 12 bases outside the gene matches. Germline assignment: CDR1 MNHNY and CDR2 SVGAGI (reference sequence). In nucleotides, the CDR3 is TGTGCCACCGTAAAAACAGGGGGGACGTACAATGAGCAGTTCTTC. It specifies CATVKTGGTYNEQFF.

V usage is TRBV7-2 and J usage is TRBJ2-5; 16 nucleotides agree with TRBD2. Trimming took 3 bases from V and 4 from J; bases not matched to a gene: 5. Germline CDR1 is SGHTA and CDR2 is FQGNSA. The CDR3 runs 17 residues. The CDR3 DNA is TGTGCCAGCAGCTTGGGGACTAGCGGGGGGGCCCGAGAGACCCAGTACTTC. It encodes CASSLGTSGGARETQYF.

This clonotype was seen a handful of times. In DNA form, the CDR3 reads TGTGCCAGCAGCCAAGCTTGGTACCGCCTTGGCTACACCTTC. Amino acids: CASSQAWYRLGYTF. The chain combines TRBV3-1 with TRBJ1-2; D is unclear. Germline CDR1 and CDR2: LGHDT and YNNKEL (reference sequence). The CDR3 totals 14 residues. The germline V and J ends were trimmed by 1 base and 7 bases, with 13 bases remaining between them.

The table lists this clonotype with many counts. The CDR3: CASSQDKGQLYNSPLHF. CDR3 bases: TGTGCCAGCAGCCAAGATAAGGGACAGCTCTATAATTCACCCCTCCACTTT. The chain recombines TRBV14 with TRBJ1-6; 7 bases line up with TRBD1. Germline CDR1 is SGHDN and CDR2 is FVKESK. V lost 0 bases, J lost 3 bases, and 5 bases stayed unmatched. The CDR3 runs to 17 residues.

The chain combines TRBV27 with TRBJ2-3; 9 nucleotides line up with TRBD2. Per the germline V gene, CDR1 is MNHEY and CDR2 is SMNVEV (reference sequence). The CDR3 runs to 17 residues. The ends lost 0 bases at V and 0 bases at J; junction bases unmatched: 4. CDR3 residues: CASSLSGLAPSTDTQYF. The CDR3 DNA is TGTGCCAGCAGTTTATCTGGACTAGCGCCAAGCACAGATACGCAGTATTTT.

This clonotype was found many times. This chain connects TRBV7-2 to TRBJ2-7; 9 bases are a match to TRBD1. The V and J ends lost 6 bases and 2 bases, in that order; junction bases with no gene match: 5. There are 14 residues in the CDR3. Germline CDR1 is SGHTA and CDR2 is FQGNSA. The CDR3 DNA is TGTGCCAGCAGGCGGGACAGGGAGGCCTACGAGCAGTACTTC. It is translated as CASRRDREAYEQYF.

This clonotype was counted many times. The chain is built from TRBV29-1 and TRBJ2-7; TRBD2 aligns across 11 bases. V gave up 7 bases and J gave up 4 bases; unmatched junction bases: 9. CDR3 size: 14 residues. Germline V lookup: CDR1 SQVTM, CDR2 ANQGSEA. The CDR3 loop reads CSARLAGNLYEQYF. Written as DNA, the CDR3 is TGCAGCGCCAGACTAGCGGGAAATCTGTACGAGCAGTACTTC.